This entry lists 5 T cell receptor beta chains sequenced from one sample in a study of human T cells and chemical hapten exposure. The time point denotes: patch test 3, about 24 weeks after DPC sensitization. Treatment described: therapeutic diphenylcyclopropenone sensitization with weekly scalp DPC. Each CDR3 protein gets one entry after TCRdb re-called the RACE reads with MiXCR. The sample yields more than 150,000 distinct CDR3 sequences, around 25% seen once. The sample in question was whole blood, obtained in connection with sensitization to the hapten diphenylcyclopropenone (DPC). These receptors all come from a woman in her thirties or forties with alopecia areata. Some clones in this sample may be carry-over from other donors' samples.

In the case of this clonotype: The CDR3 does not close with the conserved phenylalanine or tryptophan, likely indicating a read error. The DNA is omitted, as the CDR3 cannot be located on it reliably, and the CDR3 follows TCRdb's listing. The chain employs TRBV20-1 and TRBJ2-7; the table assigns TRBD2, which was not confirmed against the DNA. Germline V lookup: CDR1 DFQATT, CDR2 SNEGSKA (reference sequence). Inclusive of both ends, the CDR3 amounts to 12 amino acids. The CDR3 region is CSAQGAGTSTGL.

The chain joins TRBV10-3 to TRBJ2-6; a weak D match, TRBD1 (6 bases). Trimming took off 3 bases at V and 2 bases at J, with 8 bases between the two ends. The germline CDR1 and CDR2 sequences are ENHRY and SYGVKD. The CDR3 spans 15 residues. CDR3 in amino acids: CAISDEGAGANVLTF. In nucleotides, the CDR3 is TGTGCCATCAGTGATGAGGGGGCTGGGGCCAACGTCCTGACTTTC.

The DNA of the CDR3 is TGTGCCAGCAGTTACTCGAAGAACGGGGGTAACTATGGCTACACCTTC. The encoded protein is CASSYSKNGGNYGYTF. The chain joins TRBV6-5 to TRBJ1-2, with D possibly being TRBD1 (5 bases). The germline gives CDR1 MNHEY, CDR2 SVGAGI. CDR3 length: 16 residues. Trimming removed 0 bases from V and 1 base from J, with 12 bases in between.

The CDR3 DNA is TGCGCCAGCAGCCGCATAGGGACCGAGGGGAGCAGCACAGATACGCAGTATTTT. Amino acid sequence: CASSRIGTEGSSTDTQYF. V and J are TRBV5-1 and TRBJ2-3; possibly TRBD1 or TRBD2 for D (5 bases each). Germline values: CDR1 SGHRS, CDR2 YFSETQ. Between the trimmed V and J ends, which lost 4 bases and 0 bases, there was a span of 21 bases. This CDR3 region has 18 residues.

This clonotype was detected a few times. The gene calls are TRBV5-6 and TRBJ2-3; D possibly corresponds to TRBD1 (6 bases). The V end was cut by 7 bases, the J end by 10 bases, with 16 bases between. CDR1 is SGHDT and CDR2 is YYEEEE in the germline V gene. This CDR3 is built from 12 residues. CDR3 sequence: CASLRDPGAQYF. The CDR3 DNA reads TGTGCCAGCCTAAGGGATCCAGGGGCGCAGTATTTT.